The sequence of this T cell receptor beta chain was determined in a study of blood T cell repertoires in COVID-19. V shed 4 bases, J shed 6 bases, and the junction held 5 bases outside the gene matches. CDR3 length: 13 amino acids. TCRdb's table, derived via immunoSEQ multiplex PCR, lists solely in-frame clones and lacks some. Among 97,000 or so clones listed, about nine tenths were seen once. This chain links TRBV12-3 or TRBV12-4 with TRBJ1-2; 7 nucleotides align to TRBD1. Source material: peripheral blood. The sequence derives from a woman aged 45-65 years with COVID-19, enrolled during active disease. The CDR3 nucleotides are TGTGCCAGCAGTTACAGACAGGGTAATGGCTACACCTTC. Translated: CASSYRQGNGYTF.